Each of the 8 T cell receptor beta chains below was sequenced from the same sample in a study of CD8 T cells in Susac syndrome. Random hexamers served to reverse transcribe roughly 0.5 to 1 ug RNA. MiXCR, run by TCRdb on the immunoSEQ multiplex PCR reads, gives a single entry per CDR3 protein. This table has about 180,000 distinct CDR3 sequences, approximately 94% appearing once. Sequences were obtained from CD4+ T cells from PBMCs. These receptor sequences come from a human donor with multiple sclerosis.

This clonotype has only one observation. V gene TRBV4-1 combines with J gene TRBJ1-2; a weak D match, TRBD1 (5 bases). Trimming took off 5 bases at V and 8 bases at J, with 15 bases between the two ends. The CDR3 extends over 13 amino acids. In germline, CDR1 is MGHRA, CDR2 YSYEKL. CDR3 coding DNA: TGCGCCAGCAGCACGGGACTTGAGGGCGGCTACACCTTC. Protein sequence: CASSTGLEGGYTF.

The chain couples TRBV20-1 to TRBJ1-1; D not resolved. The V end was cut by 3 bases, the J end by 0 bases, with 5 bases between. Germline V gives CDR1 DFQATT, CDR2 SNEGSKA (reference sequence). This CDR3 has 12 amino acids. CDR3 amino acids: CSASSLNTEAFF. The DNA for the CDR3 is TGCAGTGCTAGTTCCTTGAACACTGAAGCTTTCTTT.

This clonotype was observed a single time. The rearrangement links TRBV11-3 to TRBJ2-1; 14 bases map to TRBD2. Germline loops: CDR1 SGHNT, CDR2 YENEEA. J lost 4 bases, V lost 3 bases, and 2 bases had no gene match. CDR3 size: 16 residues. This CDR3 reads CASSFRLAGGYNEQFF. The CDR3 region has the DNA TGTGCCAGCAGCTTCCGACTAGCGGGGGGGTACAATGAGCAGTTCTTC.

The CDR3 region has the DNA TGTGCCAGCAGGAAACAGGGGGCTAGCACAGATACGCAGTATTTT. Protein: CASRKQGASTDTQYF. J is TRBJ2-3 and V is TRBV6-2 or TRBV6-3; 9 bases are a match to TRBD1. This CDR3 contains 15 residues. The junction had 4 bases not matched to a gene; V was cut back by 6 bases and J by 0 bases. Per germline, CDR1 MNHEY and CDR2 SVGEGT.

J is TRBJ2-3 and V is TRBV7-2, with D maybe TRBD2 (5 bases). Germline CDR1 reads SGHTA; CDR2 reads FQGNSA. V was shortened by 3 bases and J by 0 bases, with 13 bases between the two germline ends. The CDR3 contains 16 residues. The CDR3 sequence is CASSFRGPPSTDTQYF. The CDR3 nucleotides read TGTGCCAGCAGCTTCCGAGGGCCCCCTAGCACAGATACGCAGTATTTT.

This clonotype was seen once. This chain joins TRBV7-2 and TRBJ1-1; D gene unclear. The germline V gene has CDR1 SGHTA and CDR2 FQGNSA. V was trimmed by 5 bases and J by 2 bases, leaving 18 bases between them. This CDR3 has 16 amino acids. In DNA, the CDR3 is TGTGCCAGCAGCCCACCCCGACACGCTATTAACACTGAAGCTTTCTTT. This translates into CASSPPRHAINTEAFF.

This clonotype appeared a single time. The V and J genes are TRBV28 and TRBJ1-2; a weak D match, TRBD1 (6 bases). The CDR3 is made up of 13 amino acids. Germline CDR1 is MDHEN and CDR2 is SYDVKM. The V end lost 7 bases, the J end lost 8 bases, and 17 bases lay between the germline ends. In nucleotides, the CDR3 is TGTGCCAGCACCATTGGGGGGCGCCGGGGCTACACCTTC. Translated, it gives CASTIGGRRGYTF.

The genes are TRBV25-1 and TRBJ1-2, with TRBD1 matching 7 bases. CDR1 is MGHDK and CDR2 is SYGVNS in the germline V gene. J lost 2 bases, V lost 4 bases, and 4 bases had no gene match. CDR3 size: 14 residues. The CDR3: CASSGVGQNYGYTF. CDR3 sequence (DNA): TGTGCCAGCAGTGGGGTGGGACAGAACTATGGCTACACCTTC.